This T cell receptor beta chain was found in a study of CD8+ T cells in alopecia areata (dated by TCRdb to 2017 to 2018). A note on the overall study: Treated patients were enrolled in an open-label pilot trial of oral tofacitinib at 5 to 10 mg twice daily for moderate-to-severe alopecia areata. Patients received tofacitinib for 6 to 18 months and were then followed off drug for 6 months to check for delayed response and recurrence. Amplification of TCRbeta CDR3 regions was done by immunoSEQ multiplex PCR using 35 Vbeta forward primers and 13 Jbeta reverse primers. Biopsies were taken from tofacitinib-treated patients at baseline and at 4 and 24 weeks of treatment, and a later scalp biopsy was taken in several of the tofacitinib-treated patients. In both human patients and the C3H/HeJ mouse model, the study applied high-throughput TCRbeta sequencing to look at T cell clonal expansion in alopecia areata. The RNA source kit depended on sample type: the PAXgene miRNA kit for fixed scalp, the miRNeasy kit for PBMCs, and the RNeasy kit for mouse skin. Human TCRbeta sequencing covered scalp tissue and sorted CD4+ and CD8+ peripheral blood T cells from patchy and totalis/universalis alopecia areata patients and healthy controls. Clonality in the scalp was compared among normal scalp (n=4), patchy alopecia areata scalp (n=8), and alopecia totalis/universalis scalp (n=8). The full study reports these points: Shared TCR sequences between patients were less evident than in mice, which may be partly attributable to HLA diversity in the patient population. Resident alphabeta T cells in normal human skin are also sequenced, complicating scalp TCR repertoire analysis, unlike mouse skin dominated by gammadelta T cells. Compared with normal scalp, lesional scalp had higher clonality and more expanded CD8+ clones, particularly in alopecia totalis/universalis, a pattern that suggests antigenic drive.

Of note for this clone: This clone's antigen is unknown. No base-level quality is on record; no much larger clone is a single base apart.

Peripheral blood and lesional scalp punch biopsies were obtained from patients with alopecia areata. Scalp biopsies from humans were placed right away in PAXgene tissue containers for fixation. V was cut back by 1 base and J by 6 bases, leaving a gap of 7 bases between them. From cysteine to phenylalanine, the CDR3 is 12 amino acids long. Only CDR3 DNA is held: 36 bases, read in frame from base 1. According to the germline V gene (reference sequence), CDR1 reads SEHNR and CDR2 reads FQNEAQ. The library was built by means of the immunoSEQ multiplex PCR assay. RNA was extracted from all samples and reverse transcribed into cDNA as template for TCR sequencing. First-strand cDNA was synthesized with SuperScript III using a 2:1 mix of oligo-dT and random hexamers. A synthetic immune receptor repertoire was used to measure amplification bias, and any remaining bias was corrected computationally. Turning to the authors' computational methods: Raw reads were preprocessed to remove errors, and CDR3 was defined by IMGT conventions from the conserved cysteine to phenylalanine. Clonality was computed as 1 minus the Shannon entropy, with the entropy normalized by log2 of the number of productive unique TCRs. Whether scalp clones were CD4 or CD8 was inferred by matching scalp TCRbeta sequences against CD4 and CD8 repertoires sorted from blood. Entries here come from immuneACCESS through TCRdb and include only in-frame sequences with V and J called. Some clones fail to appear in such tables; in the studies checked, an unresolved V gene covers under half of the shortfall, and the cause of the remainder is unknown. V and J calls and clone size are copied from that table; D and trimming were computed from the DNA. The table for this sample lists approximately 12,000 clones; roughly 55% of them were counted only once. The ten largest make up about 14% of the sample.

This chain is built from TRBV7-9 and TRBJ2-7, with a weak D call of TRBD2 (5 bases match). The sequence was obtained from a human donor with alopecia areata. The sample was skin. CDR3 reads: CASSLVAREQYF. The DNA sequence follows: TGTGCCAGCAGCTTAGTAGCGCGCGAGCAGTACTTC.